This note documents a single T cell receptor beta chain sequence. As yet, its antigen is unknown. These data come from a study of long-term antiretroviral therapy in people with HIV. Study conclusions and caveats: Despite increasing after ART, diversity remained lower than that of transplant donor controls.

Participants with HIV, all of them, were treated in the United States. Before they underwent DNA extraction, samples held roughly 0.9-10 million cryopreserved PBMC. This CDR3 contains 14 residues. V was trimmed by 2 bases and J by 7 bases, leaving 15 bases between them. In germline, CDR1 is SGHNT, CDR2 YENEEA. Run at survey level, the immunoSEQ assay was version v3.0. The data were produced by immunoSEQ multiplex PCR, yet TCRdb's version contains in-frame clones alone and is incomplete. The table shows tens of thousands of clones, with 80% to 95% occurring only once. Specimen: unsorted PBMCs, collected about 5.5 years after starting antiretroviral therapy. The chain combines TRBV11-3 with TRBJ2-7; maybe TRBD1 (5 bases). The sequence was collected from a middle-aged woman with HIV. The CDR3 sequence: CASSLQGPKGEQYF. CDR3 nucleotides: TGTGCCAGCAGCTTACAGGGCCCTAAGGGGGAGCAGTACTTC.